This TCR beta chain stems from a study of T cell changes during pregnancy in multiple sclerosis. V lost 4 bases to trimming and J lost 1 base, with 11 bases between them. CDR1 and CDR2 from the germline V gene are MDHEN and SYDVKM. This CDR3 has 14 residues. The assay was immunoSEQ multiplex PCR, and TCRdb's table has in-frame clones only and misses some. This repertoire shows fewer than 90,000 clones, about 94% found once; its top ten account for under 2%. The clonotype was recovered from a female donor in good health, enrolled as a control in a pregnancy study. The chain combines TRBV28 with TRBJ2-7, with D tentatively TRBD1 (5 bases). This specimen consisted of peripheral blood, obtained after pregnancy. This CDR3 is CASSSHSGSYEQYF. CDR3 DNA sequence: TGTGCCAGCAGTTCTCACTCAGGGTCCTACGAGCAGTACTTC. The full variable domain, its missing parts supplied by reference TRBV28 and TRBJ2-7, is DVKVTQSSRYLVKRTGEKVFLECVQDMDHENMFWYRQDPGLGLRLIYFSYDVKMKEKGDIPEGYSVSREKKERFSLILESASTNQTSMYLCASSSHSGSYEQYFGPGTRLTVT.